These T cell receptor beta chains were read from a single sample in a study of identical twins. TCRdb passed the 5' RACE reads through MiXCR, listing each CDR3 protein once. In the table there are approximately 470,000 distinct CDR3 sequences, approximately 15% of which are singletons. These data also formed part of another study, on yellow fever vaccine responses in identical twins.

Sequenced: CD4+ T cells sorted from blood. The receptors originated from a woman under 30 in good health. CDR3s include the opening cysteine and the closing phenylalanine or tryptophan. The D gene is left open where the match is weak. For some rows the clone size is stated as once, few or many, or as a class when expanded; others skip it.

clone_size	v_call	j_call	d_call	cdr3_length	cdr3_nt	cdr3_aa
few	TRBV29-1	TRBJ2-3	TRBD1	19	TGCAGCGTCGCGACGACGGCAGGGGGAGTGGGTAGCACCACAGATACGCAGTATTTT	CSVATTAGGVGSTTDTQYF
few	TRBV5-1	TRBJ2-5	TRBD2	15	TGCGCCAGCAGCCGAGGGACTAGCGGAGAAGAGACCCAGTACTTC	CASSRGTSGEETQYF
.	TRBV3-1	TRBJ2-5	.	15	TGTGCCAGCAGCCCTCACCCTGACGGTGAAGGGACCCAGTACTTC	CASSPHPDGEGTQYF
few	TRBV12-5	TRBJ2-2	.	14	TGTGCTAGTGGTTCGGAACAGGGCACCGGGGAGCTGTTTTTT	CASGSEQGTGELFF
few	TRBV29-1	TRBJ2-5	TRBD1	12	TGCAGCGTTGTTGGACAGGAAAAGTCCCAGTACTTC	CSVVGQEKSQYF
few	TRBV3-1	TRBJ1-2	.	14	TGTGCCAGCAGCCAACGGTTGGGCAACTATGGCTACACCTTC	CASSQRLGNYGYTF
few	TRBV2	TRBJ2-7	TRBD2	13	TGTGCCAGTTCGGGGGGACTTCATTACGAGCAGTACTTC	CASSGGLHYEQYF
.	TRBV20-1	TRBJ2-7	.	14	TGCAGTGCTAGCCTGTTTGGAGCGGCTTACGAGCAGTACTTC	CSASLFGAAYEQYF
many	TRBV12-3/TRBV12-4	TRBJ1-2	.	13	TGTGCCAGCAGTCCCCAAGAGGGGTATGGCTACACCTTC	CASSPQEGYGYTF
many	TRBV29-1	TRBJ2-2	.	12	TGCAGCGTGTACAGGGACGACGGGGAGCTGTTTTTT	CSVYRDDGELFF
few	TRBV4-3	TRBJ1-5	.	16	TGCGCCAGCAGCCAAGATCGGCTTTATAGCAATCAGCCCCAGCATTTT	CASSQDRLYSNQPQHF
many	TRBV5-6	TRBJ1-4	.	14	TGTGCCAGCAGCAGAACGGCAACTAATGAAAAACTGTTTTTT	CASSRTATNEKLFF
.	TRBV7-9	TRBJ2-5	.	15	TGTGCCAGCAGCTTCGGACAAAGTCAGATTCAGACCCAGTACTTC	CASSFGQSQIQTQYF
few	TRBV5-6	TRBJ2-2	.	13	TGTGCCAGCAGCCTACCTCTTGGCGGGGAGCTGTTTTTT	CASSLPLGGELFF
.	TRBV28	TRBJ2-5	.	14	TGTGCCGGAGGGGGCGGGGGGCTGCGAGAGACCCAGTACTTC	CAGGGGGLRETQYF
few	TRBV11-2	TRBJ2-3	TRBD2	18	TGTGCCAGCAGCTTAGGATCAGTGGCGGGGGGGAGGACAGATACGCAGTATTTT	CASSLGSVAGGRTDTQYF
few	TRBV5-1	TRBJ1-2	.	13	TGCGCCAGCAGCCTGGACCCCCTCTATGGCTACACCTTC	CASSLDPLYGYTF
few	TRBV3-1	TRBJ1-2	.	14	TGTGCCAGCAGCCAAGGGTTCGACGGGGATGGCTACACCTTC	CASSQGFDGDGYTF
many	TRBV20-1	TRBJ2-5	.	12	TGCAGTGCTAGGTGGACAGAAGAGACCCAGTACTTC	CSARWTEETQYF
few	TRBV5-6	TRBJ2-1	.	12	TGTGCCAGCAGCTTGGCCCCGCAGGAGCAGTTCTTC	CASSLAPQEQFF
few	TRBV7-2	TRBJ2-7	.	14	TGTGCCAGCAGGCTGGGAGGGACAGCGGACGAGCAGTACTTC	CASRLGGTADEQYF
many	TRBV28	TRBJ1-2	.	14	TGTGCCAGCAGTTTAGCCGCCCCAAACTATGGCTACACCTTC	CASSLAAPNYGYTF
many	TRBV6-6	TRBJ1-1	.	13	TGTGCCAGCAGAAGGGAGCTGAACACTGAAGCTTTCTTT	CASRRELNTEAFF
few	TRBV7-9	TRBJ2-5	TRBD1	13	TGTGCCAGCAGCTTGACAGGGCCAGAGACCCAGTACTTC	CASSLTGPETQYF
.	TRBV27	TRBJ1-5	.	17	TGTGCCAGCAGTTTAACCCCGTCAGGGGCGTACAATCAGCCCCAGCATTTT	CASSLTPSGAYNQPQHF
.	TRBV15	TRBJ2-3	.	17	TGTGCCACCAGCAGAGACGGCGTTAGCAGGAAGCAGTATACGCAGTATTTT	CATSRDGVSRKQYTQYF
.	TRBV5-8	TRBJ2-2	.	16	TGTGCCAGCAGGGGGGGTACGGGACCGAACACCGGGGAGCTGTTTTTT	CASRGGTGPNTGELFF
few	TRBV24-1	TRBJ2-1	.	16	TGTGCCACCAGTGATTTGGGCAGGGACACCTACAATGAGCAGTTCTTC	CATSDLGRDTYNEQFF
.	TRBV11-3	TRBJ2-7	.	15	TGTGCCAGCAGCTTAGGGGCTGCTACAGAACGGGAGCAGTACTTC	CASSLGAATEREQYF
few	TRBV28	TRBJ2-7	TRBD1	14	TGTGCCAGCTCTAACACCGGGACAGCCTACGAGCAGTACTTC	CASSNTGTAYEQYF
few	TRBV14	TRBJ2-1	.	18	TGTGCCAGCAGCCGGGCTATCCTAGCACCTAGCTCCTACAATGAGCAGTTCTTC	CASSRAILAPSSYNEQFF
few	TRBV10-3	TRBJ2-1	TRBD2	13	TGTGCCATCTCCAGCGGGAAGGGTAATGAGCAGTTCTTC	CAISSGKGNEQFF
few	TRBV7-2	TRBJ2-3	.	15	TGTGCCAGCAGCTTAGGAGACTATCGTACAGATACGCAGTATTTT	CASSLGDYRTDTQYF
.	TRBV6-4	TRBJ2-1	.	14	TGTGCCAGCAGTGTTACGCAACTAGTCAGTGAGCAGTTCTTC	CASSVTQLVSEQFF
many	TRBV7-2	TRBJ2-2	TRBD2	16	TGTGCCAGCAGCCCCACCGGGACTAGTGGGACCGGGGAGCTGTTTTTT	CASSPTGTSGTGELFF
few	TRBV2	TRBJ2-2	.	14	TGTGCCAGCGCAAGGTTGGGGGACACCGGGGAGCTGTTTTTT	CASARLGDTGELFF
.	TRBV7-9	TRBJ2-7	.	15	TGTGCCAGCAGCCGCGGTACCGGGACCGGTGGCGAGCAGTACTTC	CASSRGTGTGGEQYF
.	TRBV28	TRBJ1-3	.	12	TGTGCCAGCATCTCCTCTGGAAACACCATATATTTT	CASISSGNTIYF
many	TRBV7-6	TRBJ2-3	.	15	TGTGCCAGCAGTTTCGGGCACCTCAGCACAGATACGCAGTATTTT	CASSFGHLSTDTQYF
.	TRBV14	TRBJ2-5	.	16	TGTGCCAGCAGCCAAGAGGTGCCGGGACCGCAAGAGACCCAGTACTTC	CASSQEVPGPQETQYF
.	TRBV11-2	TRBJ2-7	TRBD2	15	TGTGCCAGCAGCTTAGATCTAGCTAGCGGCTACGAGCAGTACTTC	CASSLDLASGYEQYF
few	TRBV4-3	TRBJ2-1	.	13	TGCGCCAGCAGCCAAGAATGGGAAGATGAGCAGTTCTTC	CASSQEWEDEQFF
few	TRBV6-2/TRBV6-3	TRBJ1-4	.	14	TGTGCCAGCCGGGACTTAGGCGACGGCGACCAACTGTTTTTT	CASRDLGDGDQLFF
few	TRBV28	TRBJ2-7	.	12	TGTGCCAGCAGTTTCCTTTCCTACGAGCAGTACTTC	CASSFLSYEQYF
.	TRBV12-3/TRBV12-4	TRBJ2-1	.	16	TGTGCCAGCAGTTCTTGGACAATGAGCTCCTACAATGAGCAGTTCTTC	CASSSWTMSSYNEQFF
many	TRBV29-1	TRBJ2-1	.	13	TGCAGCGCTGCGGGGGGACAGGGAAATAACCGGTTCTTC	CSAAGGQGNNRFF
few	TRBV5-5	TRBJ2-3	TRBD2	16	TGTGCCAGCAGCCGAGGACTAGCGGGAGGTGAAGATACGCAGTATTTT	CASSRGLAGGEDTQYF
.	TRBV3-1	TRBJ2-3	TRBD2	15	TGTGCCAGCAGCCACGAGCGGGGGTTCACAGATACGCAGTATTTT	CASSHERGFTDTQYF
few	TRBV25-1	TRBJ1-5	.	12	TGTGCCAGCAGGTGGGGCAATCAGCCCCAGCATTTT	CASRWGNQPQHF
few	TRBV3-1	TRBJ2-7	.	12	TGTGCCAGCAGCCAAGGGAGAACACCTGAGTACTTC	CASSQGRTPEYF
few	TRBV28	TRBJ2-1	.	15	TGTGCCAGCAGCTCACCCCAACTAGGGAACAATGAGCAGTTCTTC	CASSSPQLGNNEQFF
few	TRBV12-3/TRBV12-4	TRBJ2-7	TRBD2	17	TGTGCCAGCAGTTTTTTTGGCCTTGCCGGGGGGACCTACGAGCAGTACTTC	CASSFFGLAGGTYEQYF
.	TRBV28	TRBJ2-2	.	15	TGTGCCAGCACCCCTCGTAGAGGGTATACCGGGGAGCTGTTTTTT	CASTPRRGYTGELFF
many	TRBV5-1	TRBJ2-1	TRBD2	18	TGCGCCAGCAGCTCGGGACTAGCCGGCTTAGGGTCCTACAATGAGCAGTTCTTC	CASSSGLAGLGSYNEQFF
.	TRBV7-9	TRBJ2-2	.	16	TGTGCCAGCAGCCTAGGGCTACCAGGTAGCACCGGGGAGCTGTTTTTT	CASSLGLPGSTGELFF
.	TRBV19	TRBJ2-1	.	13	TGTGCCAGTAGTATAGTGAGGGGGAATGAGCAGTTCTTC	CASSIVRGNEQFF
few	TRBV25-1	TRBJ2-1	.	10	TGTGCCAGCGCGGGCCATGAGCAGTTCTTC	CASAGHEQFF
.	TRBV7-9	TRBJ2-7	TRBD2	15	TGTGCCAGCAGCTTAGGGGGACTAGGAGGGAGCGAGCAGTACTTC	CASSLGGLGGSEQYF
.	TRBV15	TRBJ2-7	.	14	TGTGCCACCAGCAACATTCAAAAGGGCTACGAGCAGTACTTC	CATSNIQKGYEQYF
.	TRBV3-1	TRBJ2-5	TRBD2	16	TGTGCCAGCAGCTCCGGAAGCGGGGGGCCTAAAGAGACCCAGTACTTC	CASSSGSGGPKETQYF